A selection of T cell receptor beta chains follows, all from one sample in a study of blood T cell repertoires in COVID-19. Using immunoSEQ multiplex PCR, the repertoire was profiled, and TCRdb retains in-frame clones only, with some absent. The data show 200,000 to 250,000 clones, roughly four fifths seen once. The material sequenced was PBMCs or T cells enriched from blood (not recorded which). The receptor set was obtained from a woman in her thirties or forties with acute COVID-19. The CDR3 runs from the conserved cysteine through the conserved F or W. Size values are once, few and many counts, or a class for expanded clones, and some rows have none.

v_gene: TRBV18
j_gene: TRBJ2-1
abundance: .
CDR3aa: CASSPDTSGGRGKQFF

v_gene: TRBV7-9
j_gene: TRBJ2-3
abundance: .
CDR3aa: CASLAGTDTQYF

v_gene: TRBV10-1
j_gene: TRBJ2-3
abundance: once
CDR3aa: CASSEGTGGTDTQYF

v_gene: TRBV5-4
j_gene: TRBJ1-2
abundance: .
CDR3aa: CASSRAEGGFYGYTF

v_gene: TRBV7-3
j_gene: TRBJ2-6
abundance: .
CDR3aa: CASSYPEASGANVLTF

v_gene: TRBV7-2
j_gene: TRBJ1-6
abundance: .
CDR3aa: CASSLTTARGSPLHF

v_gene: TRBV2
j_gene: TRBJ1-5
abundance: .
CDR3aa: CASSRQPNGNQPQHF

v_gene: TRBV19
j_gene: TRBJ2-3
abundance: .
CDR3aa: CASRSRNRGGTDTQYF

v_gene: TRBV5-1
j_gene: TRBJ2-7
abundance: many
CDR3aa: CASSPDRPGGEQYF

v_gene: TRBV3-1/TRBV3-2
j_gene: TRBJ1-2
abundance: once
CDR3aa: CASSSGQGSFGYTF

v_gene: TRBV18
j_gene: TRBJ2-1
abundance: .
CDR3aa: CASSPPGQRTHEQFF

v_gene: TRBV20-1
j_gene: TRBJ1-4
abundance: .
CDR3aa: CSAPLVEKLFF

v_gene: TRBV7-8
j_gene: TRBJ1-5
abundance: .
CDR3aa: CASNRQGNQPQHF

v_gene: TRBV28
j_gene: TRBJ1-1
abundance: .
CDR3aa: CASRDLDTLNTEAFF